Each of the 11 T cell receptor beta chains below was sequenced from the same sample in a study of breast tumors, draining lymph nodes, adjacent tissues. TCRdb re-analysed the multiplex PCR reads in MiXCR, keeping a single row per CDR3 protein. The table shows about 66,000 distinct CDR3 sequences, with 40% to 55% occurring only once. The sample was breast tumor tissue. All receptors come from a female donor with breast cancer. Some clones in this sample may be carry-over from other donors' samples.

The chain has TRBV9 and TRBJ2-1, with 8 bases matching TRBD1. CDR1 SGDLS and CDR2 YYNGEE come from the germline V gene. V shed 3 bases, J shed 1 base, and the junction held 15 bases outside the gene matches. This CDR3 spans 19 amino acids. The CDR3 DNA follows: TGTGCCAGCAGCGCCGGGACAGGTCGACCGGAATGGTCCTACAATGAGCAGTTCTTC. The encoded protein is CASSAGTGRPEWSYNEQFF.

This clonotype was found a few times. The V and J genes are TRBV25-1 and TRBJ2-1; 7 positions match TRBD1. The germline CDR1 and CDR2 sequences are MGHDK and SYGVNS. With 6 bases clipped from V and 0 bases from J, the junction kept 5 bases outside the gene matches. This CDR3 comprises 15 residues. The chain's CDR3 is CASSGTVSSYNEQFF. The CDR3 DNA reads as TGTGCCAGCAGCGGGACAGTCAGCTCCTACAATGAGCAGTTCTTC.

Details on this clonotype: One junction end disagrees with the germline gene, perhaps due to a read error. V and J are TRBV9 and TRBJ1-1; 8 bases match TRBD1. The germline V gene has CDR1 SGDLS and CDR2 YYNGEE. This CDR3 is built from 14 residues. CDR3 sequence (DNA): TGTGCCAGCAGCGTAGCCCCAGGGGGCACTGAAGCTTCCTTT. Protein sequence: CASSVAPGGTEASF.

The genes are TRBV5-4 and TRBJ2-3; 9 nucleotides agree with TRBD2. The germline gives CDR1 SGHNT, CDR2 YYREEE (reference sequence). This CDR3 has 17 amino acids. V dropped 3 bases and J dropped 4; count of bases not matched to a gene: 12. The CDR3: CASSSRVAGDLADTQYF. Written as DNA, the CDR3 is TGTGCCAGCAGCTCCAGGGTAGCGGGAGATCTTGCAGATACGCAGTATTTT.

The chain is built from TRBV15 and TRBJ1-2, with D uncertain. This CDR3 comprises 14 residues. From germline, CDR1 is LNHNV and CDR2 YYDKDF (reference sequence). V was trimmed by 3 bases and J by 5 bases, leaving 13 bases between them. The DNA for the CDR3 is TGTGCCACCAGCAGTAGAGCCAACGGGTATGGCTACACCTTC. Residues: CATSSRANGYGYTF.

In its sample, this clonotype was seen many times. The J gene is TRBJ2-7, the V gene TRBV7-2; D perhaps matches TRBD2 (6 bases). This CDR3 region has 12 residues. The germline CDR1 and CDR2 sequences are SGHTA and FQGNSA. The V end was cut by 1 base, the J end by 9 bases, with 10 bases between. Written as DNA, the CDR3 is TGTGCCAGCAGCTTAGGTCTGGGGGGGCAGTACTTC. Its translation is CASSLGLGGQYF. Filled out from reference TRBV7-2 and TRBJ2-7, the complete variable domain reads GAGVSQSPSNKVTEKGKDVELRCDPISGHTALYWYRQSLGQGLEFLIYFQGNSAPDKSGLPSDRFSAERTGGSVSTLTIQRTQQEDSAVYLCASSLGLGGQYFGPGTRLTVT.

Details on this clonotype: Germline and junction disagree at one end, which may indicate a read error. This chain links TRBV7-3 with TRBJ2-4, with TRBD1 matching over 7 bases. Germline CDR1 and CDR2: SGHTA and FQGTGA. The CDR3 has 18 residues. This CDR3 reads CASSLTGDRDLAKHIQYF. The CDR3 nucleotides are TGTGCCAGCAGCTTAACGGGAGACAGGGATCTAGCCAAACACATTCAGTACTTC. The whole variable domain, remainder taken from reference TRBV7-3 and TRBJ2-4, is GAGVSQTPSNKVTEKGKYVELRCDPISGHTALYWYRQSLGQGPEFLIYFQGTGAADDSGLPNDRFFAVRPEGSVSTLKIQRTERGDSAVYLCASSLTGDRDLAKHIQYFGAGTRLSVL.

This clonotype occurred a few times. The chain combines TRBV24-1 with TRBJ2-3; possibly TRBD2 for D (5 bases). Germline V lookup: CDR1 KGHDR, CDR2 SFDVKD. The CDR3 runs 16 residues. V was cut by 5 bases and J by 0 bases, with 14 bases left in between. The CDR3 DNA sequence: TGTGCCACCAGTGCTAGAACTAGGATTAGCACAGATACGCAGTATTTT. This translates into CATSARTRISTDTQYF.

This clonotype was counted ten times or more. The chain couples TRBV6-5 to TRBJ1-3; D is unclear. CDR3 length equals 16 residues. V lost 4 bases and J lost 0, with 13 bases in between. Germline V gene lookup returns CDR1 MNHEY and CDR2 SVGAGI. The CDR3 is CASSFSGGPSGNTIYF. CDR3 sequence (DNA): TGTGCCAGCAGTTTCTCAGGAGGTCCCTCTGGAAACACCATATATTTT.

The sample holds many counts of this clonotype. The DNA for the CDR3 is TGTGCCCCAAACCCCCGGACAGGCCGGGGCACAGATACGCAGTATTTT. Its translation: CAPNPRTGRGTDTQYF. The V call is TRBV6-4, the J call TRBJ2-3, with 7 bases fitting TRBD1. CDR1 is MRHNA, CDR2 SNTAGT, per germline. The CDR3 contains 16 residues. J lost 1 base, V lost 11 bases, and 15 bases had no gene match.

V is TRBV13 and J is TRBJ2-7; 8 nucleotides agree with TRBD2. CDR1 PRHDT and CDR2 FYEKMQ come from the germline V gene (reference sequence). Trimming removed 2 bases from V and 2 bases from J; junction bases left unmatched: 2. The CDR3 spans 14 residues. The CDR3 nucleotides are TGTGCCAGCAGCTTAAGGACTAGCCCCTACGAGCAGTACTTC. This gives the protein CASSLRTSPYEQYF.